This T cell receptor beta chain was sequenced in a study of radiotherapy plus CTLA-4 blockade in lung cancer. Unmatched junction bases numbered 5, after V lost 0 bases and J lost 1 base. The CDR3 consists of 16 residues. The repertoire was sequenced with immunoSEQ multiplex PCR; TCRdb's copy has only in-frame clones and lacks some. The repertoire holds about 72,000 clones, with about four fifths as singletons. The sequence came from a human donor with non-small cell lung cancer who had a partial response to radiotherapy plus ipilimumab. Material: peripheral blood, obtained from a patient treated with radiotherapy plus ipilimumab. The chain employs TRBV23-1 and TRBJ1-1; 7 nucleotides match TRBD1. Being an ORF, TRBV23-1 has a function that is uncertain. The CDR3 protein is CASSQSKGAKNTEAFF. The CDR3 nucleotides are TGCGCCAGCAGTCAATCGAAGGGGGCGAAGAACACTGAAGCTTTCTTT.